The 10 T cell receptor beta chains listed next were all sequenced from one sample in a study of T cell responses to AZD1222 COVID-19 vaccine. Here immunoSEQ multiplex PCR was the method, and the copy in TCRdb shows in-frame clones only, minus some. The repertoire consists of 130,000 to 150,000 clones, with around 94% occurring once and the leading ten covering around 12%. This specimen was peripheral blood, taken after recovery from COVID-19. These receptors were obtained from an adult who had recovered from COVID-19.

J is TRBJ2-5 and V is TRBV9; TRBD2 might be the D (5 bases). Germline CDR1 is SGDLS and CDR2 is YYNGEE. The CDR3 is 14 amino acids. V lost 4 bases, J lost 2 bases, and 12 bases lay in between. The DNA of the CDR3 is TGTGCCAGCAGCCCCTTAGCGCTTCAAGAGACCCAGTACTTC. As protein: CASSPLALQETQYF. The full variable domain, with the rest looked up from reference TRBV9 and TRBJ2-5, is DSGVTQTPKHLITATGQRVTLRCSPRSGDLSVYWYQQSLDQGLQFLIQYYNGEERAKGNILERFSAQQFPDLHSELNLSSLELGDSALYFCASSPLALQETQYFGPGTRLLVL.

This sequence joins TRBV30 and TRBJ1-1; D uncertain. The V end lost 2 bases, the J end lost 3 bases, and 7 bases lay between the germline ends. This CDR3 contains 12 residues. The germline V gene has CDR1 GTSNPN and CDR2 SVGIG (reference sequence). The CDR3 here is CAWSLADTEAFF. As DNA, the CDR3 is TGTGCCTGGAGTCTGGCCGACACTGAAGCTTTCTTT. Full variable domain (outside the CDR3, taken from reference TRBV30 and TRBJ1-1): SQTIHQWPATLVQPVGSPLSLECTVEGTSNPNLYWYRQAAGRGLQLLFYSVGIGQISSEVPQNLSASRPQDRQFILSSKKLLLSDSGFYLCAWSLADTEAFFGQGTRLTVV.

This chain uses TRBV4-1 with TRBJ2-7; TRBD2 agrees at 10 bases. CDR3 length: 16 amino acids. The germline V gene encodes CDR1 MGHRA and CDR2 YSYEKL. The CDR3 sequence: CPRRPRGASGSYEQYF. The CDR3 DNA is TGCCCCCGCCGCCCCCGGGGGGCTAGCGGGAGTTACGAGCAGTACTTC.

The CDR3 reads CASSNQADQPQHF. Here the CDR3 DNA reads TGTGCCAGCAGTAACCAAGCTGATCAGCCCCAGCATTTT. This rearrangement joins TRBV6-5 to TRBJ1-5; unclear D gene. There are 13 residues in the CDR3. Germline V lookup: CDR1 MNHEY, CDR2 SVGAGI. V shed 5 bases and J shed 5 bases, with 10 bases lying between them.

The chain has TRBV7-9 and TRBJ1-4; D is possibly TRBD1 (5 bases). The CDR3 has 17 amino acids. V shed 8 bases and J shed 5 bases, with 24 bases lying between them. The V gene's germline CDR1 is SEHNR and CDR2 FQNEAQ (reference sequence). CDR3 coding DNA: TGTGCCAGCGCCAATTGGGGAGGACTGGGGCGAAATGAAAAACTGTTTTTT. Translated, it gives CASANWGGLGRNEKLFF.

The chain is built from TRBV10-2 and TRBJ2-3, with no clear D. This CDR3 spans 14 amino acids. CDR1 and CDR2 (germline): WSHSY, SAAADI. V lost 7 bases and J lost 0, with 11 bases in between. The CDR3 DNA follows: TGCGCCAGCAACCCCGGAGCTAGCACAGATACGCAGTATTTT. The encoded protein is CASNPGASTDTQYF.

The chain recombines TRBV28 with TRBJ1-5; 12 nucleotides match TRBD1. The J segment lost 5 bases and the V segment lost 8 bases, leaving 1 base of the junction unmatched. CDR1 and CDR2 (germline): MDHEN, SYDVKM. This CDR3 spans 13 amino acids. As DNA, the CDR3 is TGTGCCAGCGGGACAGGGGGCTATCAGCCCCAGCATTTT. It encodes CASGTGGYQPQHF.

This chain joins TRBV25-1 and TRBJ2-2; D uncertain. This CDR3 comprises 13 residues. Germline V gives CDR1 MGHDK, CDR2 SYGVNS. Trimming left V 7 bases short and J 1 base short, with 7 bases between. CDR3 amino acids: CASISGNTGELFF. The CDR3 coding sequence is TGTGCCAGCATTTCAGGGAACACCGGGGAGCTGTTTTTT.

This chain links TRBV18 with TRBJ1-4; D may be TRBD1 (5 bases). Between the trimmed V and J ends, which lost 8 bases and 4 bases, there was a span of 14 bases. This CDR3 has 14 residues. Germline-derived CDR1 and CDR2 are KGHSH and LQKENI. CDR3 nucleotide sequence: TGTGCCAGCGGGCGGTCGCAGGGTAATGAAAAACTGTTTTTT. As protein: CASGRSQGNEKLFF.

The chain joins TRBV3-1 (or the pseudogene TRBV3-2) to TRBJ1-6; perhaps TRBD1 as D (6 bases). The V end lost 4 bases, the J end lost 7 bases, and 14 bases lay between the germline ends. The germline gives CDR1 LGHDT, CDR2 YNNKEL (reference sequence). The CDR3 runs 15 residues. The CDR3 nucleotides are TGTGCCAGCAGCCGCGGGACAATGCGGAATTCACCCCTCCACTTT. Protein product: CASSRGTMRNSPLHF.